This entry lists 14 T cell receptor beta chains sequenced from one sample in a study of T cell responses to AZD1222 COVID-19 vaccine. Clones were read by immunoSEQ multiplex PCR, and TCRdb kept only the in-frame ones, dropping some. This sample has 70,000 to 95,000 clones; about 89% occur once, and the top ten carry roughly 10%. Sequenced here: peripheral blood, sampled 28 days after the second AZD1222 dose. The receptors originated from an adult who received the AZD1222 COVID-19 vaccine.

The CDR3 loop is CASSGGTTTIYF. CDR3 DNA: TGCGCCAGCAGCGGAGGGACCACCACCATATATTTT. The chain combines TRBV5-1 with TRBJ1-3; perhaps TRBD1 as D (5 bases). The V end was cut by 4 bases, the J end by 9 bases, with 11 bases between. From germline, CDR1 is SGHRS and CDR2 YFSETQ. The CDR3 totals 12 residues.

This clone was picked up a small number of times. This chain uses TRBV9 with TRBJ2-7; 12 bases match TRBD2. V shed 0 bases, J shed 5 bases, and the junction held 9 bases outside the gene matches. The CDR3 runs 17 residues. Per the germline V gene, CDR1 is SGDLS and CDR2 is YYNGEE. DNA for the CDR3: TGTGCCAGCAGCGTAGTAGGAGGACTAGCGGGATTCGACGAGCAGTACTTC. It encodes CASSVVGGLAGFDEQYF.

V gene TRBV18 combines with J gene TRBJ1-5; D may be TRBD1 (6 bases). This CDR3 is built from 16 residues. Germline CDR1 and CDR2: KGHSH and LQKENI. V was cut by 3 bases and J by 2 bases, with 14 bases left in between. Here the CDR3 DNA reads TGTGCCAGCTCACCGGACAGAGGGGACCGCAATCAGCCCCAGCATTTT. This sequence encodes CASSPDRGDRNQPQHF.

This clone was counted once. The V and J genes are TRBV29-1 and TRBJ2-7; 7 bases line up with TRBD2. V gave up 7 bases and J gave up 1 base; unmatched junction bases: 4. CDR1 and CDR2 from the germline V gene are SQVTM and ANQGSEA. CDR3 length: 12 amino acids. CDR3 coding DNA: TGCAGCGCCTCAGCGGGATCCTACGAGCAGTACTTC. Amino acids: CSASAGSYEQYF.

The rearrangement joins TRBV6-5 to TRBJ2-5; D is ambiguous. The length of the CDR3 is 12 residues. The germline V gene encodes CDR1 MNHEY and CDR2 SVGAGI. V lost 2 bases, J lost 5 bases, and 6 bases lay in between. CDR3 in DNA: TGTGCCAGCAGTTACGGCGATGAGACCCAGTACTTC. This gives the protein CASSYGDETQYF.

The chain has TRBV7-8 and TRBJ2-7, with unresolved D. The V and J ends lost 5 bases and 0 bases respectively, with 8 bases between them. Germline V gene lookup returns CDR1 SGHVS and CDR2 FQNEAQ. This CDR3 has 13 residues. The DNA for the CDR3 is TGTGCCAGCAGCCACACGGACTCCTACGAGCAGTACTTC. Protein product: CASSHTDSYEQYF. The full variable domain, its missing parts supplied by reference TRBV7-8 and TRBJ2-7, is GAGVSQSPRYKVAKRGQDVALRCDPISGHVSLFWYQQALGQGPEFLTYFQNEAQLDKSGLPSDRFFAERPEGSVSTLKIQRTQQEDSAVYLCASSHTDSYEQYFGPGTRLTVT.

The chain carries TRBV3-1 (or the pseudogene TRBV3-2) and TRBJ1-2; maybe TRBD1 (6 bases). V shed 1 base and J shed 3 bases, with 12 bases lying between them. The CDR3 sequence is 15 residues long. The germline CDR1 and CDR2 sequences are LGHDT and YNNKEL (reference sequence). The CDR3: CASSQVAGADYGYTF. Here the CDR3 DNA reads TGTGCCAGCAGCCAAGTGGCGGGGGCGGACTATGGCTACACCTTC.

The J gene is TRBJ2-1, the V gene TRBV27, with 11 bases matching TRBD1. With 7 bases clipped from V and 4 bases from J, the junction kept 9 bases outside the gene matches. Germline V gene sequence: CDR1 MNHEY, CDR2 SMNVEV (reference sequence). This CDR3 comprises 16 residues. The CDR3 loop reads CASTQLRDRGYNEQFF. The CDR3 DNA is TGTGCCAGCACCCAACTCCGGGACAGGGGGTACAATGAGCAGTTCTTC.

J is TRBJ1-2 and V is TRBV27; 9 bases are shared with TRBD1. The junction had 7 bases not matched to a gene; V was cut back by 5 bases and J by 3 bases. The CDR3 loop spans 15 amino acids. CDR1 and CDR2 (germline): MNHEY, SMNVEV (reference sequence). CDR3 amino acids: CASSAGTGLYYGYTF. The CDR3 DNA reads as TGTGCCAGCAGTGCCGGGACAGGGCTATACTATGGCTACACCTTC.

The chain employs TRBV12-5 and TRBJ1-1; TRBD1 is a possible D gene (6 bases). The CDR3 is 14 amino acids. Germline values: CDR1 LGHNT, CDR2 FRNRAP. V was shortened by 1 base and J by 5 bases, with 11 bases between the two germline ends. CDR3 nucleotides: TGTGCTAGTGGTTTGGACAGGGAGGTAACTGAAGCTTTCTTT. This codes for CASGLDREVTEAFF.

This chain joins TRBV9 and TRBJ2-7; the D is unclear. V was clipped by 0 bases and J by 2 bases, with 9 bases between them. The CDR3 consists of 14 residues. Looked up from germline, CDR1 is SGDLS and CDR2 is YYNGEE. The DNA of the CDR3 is TGTGCCAGCAGCGTAGAGTTGGACCCCTACGAGCAGTACTTC. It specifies CASSVELDPYEQYF.

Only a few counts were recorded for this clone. The chain's CDR3 is CASSGGDYGYTF. CDR3 DNA sequence: TGTGCCAGCAGTGGTGGAGATTATGGCTACACCTTC. The genes are TRBV27 and TRBJ1-2; no definite D call. The CDR3 is 12 residues long. CDR1 and CDR2 (germline): MNHEY, SMNVEV (reference sequence). The V gene lost 5 bases and the J gene lost 5 bases, with 9 bases spanning the gap.

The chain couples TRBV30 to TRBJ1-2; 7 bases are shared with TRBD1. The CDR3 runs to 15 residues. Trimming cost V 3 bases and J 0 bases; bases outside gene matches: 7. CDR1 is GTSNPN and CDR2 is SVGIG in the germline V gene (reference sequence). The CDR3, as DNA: TGTGCCTGGAGCCGGGACAGTGCCTCTAACTATGGCTACACCTTC. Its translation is CAWSRDSASNYGYTF.

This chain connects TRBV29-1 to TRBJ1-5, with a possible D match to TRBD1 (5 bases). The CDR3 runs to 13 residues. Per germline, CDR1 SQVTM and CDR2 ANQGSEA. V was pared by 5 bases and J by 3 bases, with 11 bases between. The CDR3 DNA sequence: TGCAGCGTTTCGGCAGGGACCAATCAGCCCCAGCATTTT. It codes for CSVSAGTNQPQHF.